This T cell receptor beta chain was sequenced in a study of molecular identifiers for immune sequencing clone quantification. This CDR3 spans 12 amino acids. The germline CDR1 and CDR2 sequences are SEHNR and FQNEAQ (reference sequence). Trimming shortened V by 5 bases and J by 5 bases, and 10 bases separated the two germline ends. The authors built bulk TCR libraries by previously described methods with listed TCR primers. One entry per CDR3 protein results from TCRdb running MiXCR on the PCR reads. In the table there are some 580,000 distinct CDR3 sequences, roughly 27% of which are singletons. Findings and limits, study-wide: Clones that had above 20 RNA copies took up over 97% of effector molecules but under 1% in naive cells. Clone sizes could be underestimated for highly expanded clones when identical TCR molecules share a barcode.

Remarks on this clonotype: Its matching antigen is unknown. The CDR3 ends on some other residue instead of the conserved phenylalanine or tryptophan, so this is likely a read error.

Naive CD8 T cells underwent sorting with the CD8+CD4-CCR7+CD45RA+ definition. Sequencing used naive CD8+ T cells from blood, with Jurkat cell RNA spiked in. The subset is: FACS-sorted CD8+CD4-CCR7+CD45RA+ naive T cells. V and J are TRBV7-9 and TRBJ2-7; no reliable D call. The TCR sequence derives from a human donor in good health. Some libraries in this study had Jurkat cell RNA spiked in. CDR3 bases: TGTGCCAGCAGCCCCGATGTGGACGAGCAGTACCTC. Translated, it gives CASSPDVDEQYL.